What follows are 7 T cell receptor beta chains derived from one specimen sequenced in a study of blood T cell repertoires in COVID-19. Clones were sequenced by immunoSEQ multiplex PCR, and TCRdb holds only the in-frame ones, with some missing. The sample lists 150,000 to 200,000 clones, roughly nine tenths occurring once. Sequencing was carried out using peripheral blood. The receptors come from a man between 18 and 29 years old with acute or convalescent COVID-19.

The chain employs TRBV5-4 and TRBJ2-3; 7 nucleotides line up with TRBD2. The CDR3 has 17 residues. The trim removed 4 bases at V and 2 bases at J, leaving 13 bases unmatched. Germline-derived CDR1 and CDR2 are SGHNT and YYREEE (reference sequence). CDR3 loop: CASSNPDVGGITDTQYF. In DNA, the CDR3 is TGTGCCAGCAGCAATCCGGATGTGGGGGGGATCACAGATACGCAGTATTTT. The complete variable domain, with remaining parts taken from reference TRBV5-4 and TRBJ2-3, reads ETGVTQSPTHLIKTRGQQVTLRCSSQSGHNTVSWYQQALGQGPQFIFQYYREEENGRGNFPPRFSGLQFPNYSSELNVNALELDDSALYLCASSNPDVGGITDTQYFGPGTRLTVL.

This clone occurred a few times. The chain employs TRBV12-5 and TRBJ1-2; a weak D match, TRBD1 (5 bases). The germline gives CDR1 LGHNT, CDR2 FRNRAP. V was cut by 7 bases and J by 4 bases, with 16 bases left in between. This CDR3 contains 14 residues. Written as DNA, the CDR3 is TGTGCTAGTGCCCGGGACTCGGGGGGCTATGGCTACACCTTC. Amino acids: CASARDSGGYGYTF.

The chain recombines TRBV3-1 (or the pseudogene TRBV3-2) with TRBJ2-3, with 15 positions matching TRBD2. The junction had 4 bases not matched to a gene; V was cut back by 4 bases and J by 2 bases. The germline V gene has CDR1 LGHDT and CDR2 YNNKEL (reference sequence). The CDR3 length is 17 residues. The CDR3, as DNA: TGTGCCAGCAGCCCAGGGACTAGCGGGGGGCTCACAGATACGCAGTATTTT. Its translation is CASSPGTSGGLTDTQYF.

The V gene is TRBV29-1, the J gene TRBJ1-4; perhaps TRBD1 as D (5 bases). The V and J ends lost 1 base and 0 bases respectively, with 15 bases between them. Germline CDR1 SQVTM, CDR2 ANQGSEA. The CDR3 extends over 17 amino acids. The CDR3 DNA follows: TGCAGCGTTGAAGCGCGGGACGAAGTTGCAACTAATGAAAAACTGTTTTTT. Translation gives CSVEARDEVATNEKLFF. The full variable domain, with the rest looked up from reference TRBV29-1 and TRBJ1-4, is SAVISQKPSRDICQRGTSLTIQCQVDSQVTMMFWYRQQPGQSLTLIATANQGSEATYESGFVIDKFPISRPNLTFSTLTVSNMSPEDSSIYLCSVEARDEVATNEKLFFGSGTQLSVL.

The V gene is TRBV7-3, the J gene TRBJ1-1; 8 positions match TRBD1. This CDR3 is built from 15 residues. CDR1 and CDR2 from the germline V gene are SGHTA and FQGTGA. V trimming: 2 bases; J trimming: 5 bases; junction bases outside the gene matches: 7. DNA for the CDR3: TGTGCCAGCAGCTTATTAGGACAGGGTGTTACTGAAGCTTTCTTT. The encoded protein is CASSLLGQGVTEAFF.

The chain uses TRBV20-1 and TRBJ2-7; the D gene is possibly TRBD2 (6 bases). Deletions cut 6 bases from V and 5 bases from J, with 11 bases between. This CDR3 has 11 residues. Germline-derived CDR1 and CDR2 are DFQATT and SNEGSKA (reference sequence). The CDR3 DNA reads as TGCAGTGCGGGCTGGAGGGACGAGCAGTACTTC. It yields the protein CSAGWRDEQYF.

This clone has a handful of counts. The chain joins TRBV3-1 (or the pseudogene TRBV3-2) to TRBJ2-2, with a tentative D call TRBD1 (6 bases). The CDR3 has 15 residues. The germline gives CDR1 LGHDT, CDR2 YNNKEL (reference sequence). V lost 1 base and J 3 bases, leaving 9 bases between the germline ends. DNA for the CDR3: TGTGCCAGCAGCCAAGGGACAGATCACACCGGGGAGCTGTTTTTT. Its protein product is CASSQGTDHTGELFF.